This T cell receptor (beta chain) was sequenced for a study of cytomegalovirus exposure and HLA in healthy donors. The CDR3 runs 15 residues. Unmatched junction bases numbered 3, after V lost 0 bases and J lost 4 bases. CDR1 and CDR2 (germline): MNHEY, SVGAGI. Healthy bone marrow donors made up the donor group. The PCR was carried out with 60 Vbeta primers and 13 Jbeta primers. Original processing notes: Unique TCR beta chains totaled about 73 million in a later count, with roughly 11 million of them shared. This table comes from immunoSEQ multiplex PCR, and its TCRdb copy is limited to in-frame clones, with some not included. Clonal size and the V and J genes are those of that table, whereas D and trimming came from the DNA. This sample carries around 72,000 clones, 70% to 80% of them seen once, and the ten largest clones take under 6.5%.

The TCR comes from a man in his forties or fifties in good health and CMV-seronegative. The sequenced sample consisted of PBMCs. The chain carries TRBV6-5 and TRBJ2-7; 10 nucleotides line up with TRBD2. The CDR3: CASSYSPSGGYEQYF. CDR3 DNA: TGTGCCAGCAGTTACTCCCCTAGCGGGGGTTACGAGCAGTACTTC.